The clone carrying this T cell receptor (beta chain) was recorded a few times. The antigen is not known. This sample was taken from a study of human T cells and chemical hapten exposure. Across the whole study: Skin on the upper inner arm, 2 cm by 2 cm in size, was sensitized with 2% DPC. Variation in per-sample TCR yields came mainly from small pooled library volume differences.

The CDR3 is 20 residues long. The J segment lost 0 bases and the V segment lost 3 bases, leaving 12 bases of the junction unmatched. Germline CDR1 and CDR2: MNHEY and SVGEGT. Time point described: patch test 2, 6 weeks after DPC sensitization. The treatment is: therapeutic diphenylcyclopropenone sensitization with weekly scalp DPC. Points from the study as a whole: Significantly more large CDR3 similarity clusters arose among expanded TCRs than among controls.

Per the original data handling: A per-sample median of roughly 91,000 TCRs was observed, with a range of about 23,224 to 750,000. Via MiXCR, TCRdb re-called the RACE reads, giving one row per CDR3 protein. The V and J calls reflect TCRdb's pipeline rather than the authors' work. The table lists over 100,000 distinct CDR3 sequences, approximately 8.8% of them singletons. The sample consisted of whole blood, taken in connection with sensitization to the hapten diphenylcyclopropenone (DPC). The V call is TRBV6-2 or TRBV6-3, the J call TRBJ2-6, with TRBD1 identical over 9 bases. The TCR originated in a woman aged 40 to 55 with alopecia areata. Some clones in this sample may be carry-over from other donors' samples. The DNA for the CDR3 is TGTGCCAGCAGTTATTCCAGCGGGACAGGGCTCGGCTCTGGGGCCAACGTCCTGACTTTC. This translates into CASSYSSGTGLGSGANVLTF.